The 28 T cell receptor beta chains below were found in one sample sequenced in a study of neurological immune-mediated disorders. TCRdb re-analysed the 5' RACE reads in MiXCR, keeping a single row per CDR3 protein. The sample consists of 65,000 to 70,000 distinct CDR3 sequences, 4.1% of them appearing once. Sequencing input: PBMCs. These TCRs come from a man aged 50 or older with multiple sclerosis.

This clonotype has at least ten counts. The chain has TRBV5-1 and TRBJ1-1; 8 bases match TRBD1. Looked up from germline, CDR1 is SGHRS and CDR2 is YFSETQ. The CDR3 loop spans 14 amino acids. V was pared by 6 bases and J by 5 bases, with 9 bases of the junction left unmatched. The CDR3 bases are TGCGCCAGCACCCAGGGGGCAGGAGGAACTGAAGCTTTCTTT. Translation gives CASTQGAGGTEAFF.

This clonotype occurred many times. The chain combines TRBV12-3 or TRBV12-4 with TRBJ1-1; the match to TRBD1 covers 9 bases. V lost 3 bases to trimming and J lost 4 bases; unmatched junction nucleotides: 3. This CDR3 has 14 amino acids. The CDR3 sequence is CASSFGQGTTEAFF. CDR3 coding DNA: TGTGCCAGCAGTTTTGGACAGGGGACCACTGAAGCTTTCTTT.

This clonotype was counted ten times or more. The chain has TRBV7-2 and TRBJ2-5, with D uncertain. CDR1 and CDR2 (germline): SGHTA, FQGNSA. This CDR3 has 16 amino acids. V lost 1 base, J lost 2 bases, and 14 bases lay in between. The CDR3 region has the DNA TGTGCCAGCAGCTTAGTCCCGGCAAGGAAGCAAGAGACCCAGTACTTC. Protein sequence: CASSLVPARKQETQYF.

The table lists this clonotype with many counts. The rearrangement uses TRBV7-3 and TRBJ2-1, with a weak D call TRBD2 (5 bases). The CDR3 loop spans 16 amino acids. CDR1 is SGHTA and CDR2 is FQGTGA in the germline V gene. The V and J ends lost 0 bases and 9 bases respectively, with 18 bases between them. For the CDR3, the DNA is TGTGCCAGCAGCTTAACTTCCGGGGTCCCCCTCGGTGAGCAGTTCTTC. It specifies CASSLTSGVPLGEQFF.

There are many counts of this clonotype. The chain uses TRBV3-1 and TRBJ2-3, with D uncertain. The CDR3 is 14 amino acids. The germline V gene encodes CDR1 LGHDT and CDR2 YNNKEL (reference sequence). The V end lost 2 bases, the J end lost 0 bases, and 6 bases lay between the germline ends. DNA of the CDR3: TGTGCCAGCAGCCAAACGCGAAGCACAGATACGCAGTATTTT. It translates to CASSQTRSTDTQYF.

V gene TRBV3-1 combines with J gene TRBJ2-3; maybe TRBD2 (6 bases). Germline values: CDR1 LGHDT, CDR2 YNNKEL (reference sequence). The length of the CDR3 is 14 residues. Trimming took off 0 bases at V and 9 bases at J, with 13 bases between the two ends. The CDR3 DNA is TGTGCCAGCAGCCAAGACGCCGGAGGAGGGACGCAGTATTTT. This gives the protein CASSQDAGGGTQYF.

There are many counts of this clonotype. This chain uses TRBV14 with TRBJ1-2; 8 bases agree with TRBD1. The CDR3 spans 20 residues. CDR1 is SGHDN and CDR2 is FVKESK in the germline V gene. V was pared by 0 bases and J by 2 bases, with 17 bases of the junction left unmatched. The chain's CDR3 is CASSQDYGRGQGSPNYGYTF. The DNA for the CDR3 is TGTGCCAGCAGCCAAGATTATGGTCGAGGACAGGGAAGTCCCAACTATGGCTACACCTTC. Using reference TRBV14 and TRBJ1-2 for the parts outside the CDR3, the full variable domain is EAGVTQFPSHSVIEKGQTVTLRCDPISGHDNLYWYRRVMGKEIKFLLHFVKESKQDESGMPNNRFLAERTGGTYSTLKVQPAELEDSGVYFCASSQDYGRGQGSPNYGYTFGSGTRLTVV.

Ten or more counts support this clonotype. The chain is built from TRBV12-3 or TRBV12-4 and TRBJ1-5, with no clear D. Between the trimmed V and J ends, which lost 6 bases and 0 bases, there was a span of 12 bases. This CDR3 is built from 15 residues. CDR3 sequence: CASRFRGGSNQPQHF. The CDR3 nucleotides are TGTGCCAGCAGATTTCGAGGCGGTAGCAATCAGCCCCAGCATTTT.

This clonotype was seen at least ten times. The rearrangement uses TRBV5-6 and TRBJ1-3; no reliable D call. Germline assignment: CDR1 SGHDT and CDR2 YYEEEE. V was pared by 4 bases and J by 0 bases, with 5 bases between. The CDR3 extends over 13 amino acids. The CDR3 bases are TGTGCCAGCAGCCCAATCTCTGGAAACACCATATATTTT. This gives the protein CASSPISGNTIYF. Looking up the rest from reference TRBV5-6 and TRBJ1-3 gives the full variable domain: DAGVTQSPTHLIKTRGQQVTLRCSPKSGHDTVSWYQQALGQGPQFIFQYYEEEERQRGNFPDRFSGHQFPNYSSELNVNALLLGDSALYLCASSPISGNTIYFGEGSWLTVV.

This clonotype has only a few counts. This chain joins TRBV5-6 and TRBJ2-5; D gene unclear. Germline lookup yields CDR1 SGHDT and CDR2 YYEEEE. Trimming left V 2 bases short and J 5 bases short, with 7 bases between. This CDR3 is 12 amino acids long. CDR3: CASSLKWETQYF. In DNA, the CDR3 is TGTGCCAGCAGCTTAAAATGGGAGACCCAGTACTTC.

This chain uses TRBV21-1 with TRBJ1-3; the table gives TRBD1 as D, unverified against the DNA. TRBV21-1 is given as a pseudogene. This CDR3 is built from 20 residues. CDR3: CASSKPWGRGLTYSGNTIYF. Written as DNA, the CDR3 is TGTGCCAGCAGCAAACCTTGGGGCAGGGGGCTGACCTATTCTGGAAACACCATATATTTT.

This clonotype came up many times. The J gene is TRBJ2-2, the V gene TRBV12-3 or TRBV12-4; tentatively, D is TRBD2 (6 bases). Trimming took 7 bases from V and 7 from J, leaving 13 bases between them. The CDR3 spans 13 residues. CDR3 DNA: TGTGCCAGCATTTTTGAGGGAGGCGGGGAGCTGTTTTTT. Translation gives CASIFEGGGELFF.

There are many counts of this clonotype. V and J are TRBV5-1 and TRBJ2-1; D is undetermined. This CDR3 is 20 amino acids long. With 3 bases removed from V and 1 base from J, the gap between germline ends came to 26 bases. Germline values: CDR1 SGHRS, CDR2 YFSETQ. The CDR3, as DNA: TGCGCCAGCAGCTCAACGGGCGTGAGAAGAACGGGTCGATCCTACAATGAGCAGTTCTTC. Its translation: CASSSTGVRRTGRSYNEQFF.

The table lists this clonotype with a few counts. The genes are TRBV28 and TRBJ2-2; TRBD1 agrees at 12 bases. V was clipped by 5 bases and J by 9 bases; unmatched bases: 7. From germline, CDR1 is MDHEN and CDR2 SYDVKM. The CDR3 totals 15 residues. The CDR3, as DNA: TGTGCCAGCAGTATCGCCGGGACAGGGGGCCGGGAGCTGTTTTTT. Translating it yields CASSIAGTGGRELFF.

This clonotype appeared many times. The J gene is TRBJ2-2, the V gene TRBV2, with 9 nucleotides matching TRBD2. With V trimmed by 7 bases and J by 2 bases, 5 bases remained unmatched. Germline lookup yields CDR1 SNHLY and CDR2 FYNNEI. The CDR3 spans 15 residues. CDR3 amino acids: CASKLTSGNTGELFF. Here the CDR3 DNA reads TGTGCCAGCAAGCTGACTAGCGGAAACACCGGGGAGCTGTTTTTT.

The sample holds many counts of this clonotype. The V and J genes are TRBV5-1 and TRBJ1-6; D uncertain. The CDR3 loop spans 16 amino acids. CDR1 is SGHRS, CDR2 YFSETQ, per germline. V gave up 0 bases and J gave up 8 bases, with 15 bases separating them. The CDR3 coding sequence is TGCGCCAGCAGCTTGGGACAAGGCCCCCGGGATTCACCCCTCCACTTT. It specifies CASSLGQGPRDSPLHF. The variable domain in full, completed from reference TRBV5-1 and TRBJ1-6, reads KAGVTQTPRYLIKTRGQQVTLSCSPISGHRSVSWYQQTPGQGLQFLFEYFSETQRNKGNFPGRFSGRQFSNSRSEMNVSTLELGDSALYLCASSLGQGPRDSPLHFGNGTRLTVT.

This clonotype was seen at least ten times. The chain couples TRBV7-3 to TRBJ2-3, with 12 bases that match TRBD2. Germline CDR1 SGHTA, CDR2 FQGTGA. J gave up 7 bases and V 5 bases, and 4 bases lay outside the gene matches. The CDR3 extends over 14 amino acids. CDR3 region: CASSPSGGANTQYF. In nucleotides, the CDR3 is TGTGCCAGCAGCCCTAGCGGGGGGGCAAATACGCAGTATTTT.

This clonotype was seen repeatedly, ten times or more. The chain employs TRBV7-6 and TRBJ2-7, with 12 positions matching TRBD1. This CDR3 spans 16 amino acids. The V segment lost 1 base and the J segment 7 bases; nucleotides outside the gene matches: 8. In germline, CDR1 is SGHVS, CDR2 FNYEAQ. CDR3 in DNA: TGTGCCAGCAGCTTAGGGTTGGGACAGGGGGCGTGGGAGCAGTACTTC. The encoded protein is CASSLGLGQGAWEQYF.

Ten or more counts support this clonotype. CDR3 sequence (DNA): TGCAGCGTTGGCAGGGGGCTAAAGACCCAGTACTTC. Amino acid sequence: CSVGRGLKTQYF. The chain recombines TRBV29-1 with TRBJ2-5; 8 bases match TRBD1. J lost 6 bases, V lost 4 bases, and 4 bases had no gene match. The CDR3 contains 12 residues. CDR1 is SQVTM and CDR2 is ANQGSEA in the germline V gene.

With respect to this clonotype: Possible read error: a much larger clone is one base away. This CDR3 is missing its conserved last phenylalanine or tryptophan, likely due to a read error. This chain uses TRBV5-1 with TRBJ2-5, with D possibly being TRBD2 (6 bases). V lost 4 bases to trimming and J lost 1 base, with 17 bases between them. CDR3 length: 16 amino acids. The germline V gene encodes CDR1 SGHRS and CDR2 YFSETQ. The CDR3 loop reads CASSADPGLTQETQYI. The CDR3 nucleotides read TGCGCCAGCAGCGCGGACCCCGGACTAACCCAAGAGACCCAGTACATC.

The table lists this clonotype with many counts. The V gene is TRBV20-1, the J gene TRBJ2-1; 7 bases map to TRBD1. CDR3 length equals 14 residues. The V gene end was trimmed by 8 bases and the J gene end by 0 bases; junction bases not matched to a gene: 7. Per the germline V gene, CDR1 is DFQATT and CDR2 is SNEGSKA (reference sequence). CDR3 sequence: CSFIRGISYNEQFF. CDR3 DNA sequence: TGCAGTTTCATCAGGGGGATCTCCTACAATGAGCAGTTCTTC.

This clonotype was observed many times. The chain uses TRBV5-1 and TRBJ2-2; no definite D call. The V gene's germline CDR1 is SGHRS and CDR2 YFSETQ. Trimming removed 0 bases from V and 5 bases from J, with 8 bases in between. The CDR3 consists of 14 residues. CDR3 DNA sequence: TGCGCCAGCAGCTTGGTTTCTGGGACCGGGGAGCTGTTTTTT. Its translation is CASSLVSGTGELFF.

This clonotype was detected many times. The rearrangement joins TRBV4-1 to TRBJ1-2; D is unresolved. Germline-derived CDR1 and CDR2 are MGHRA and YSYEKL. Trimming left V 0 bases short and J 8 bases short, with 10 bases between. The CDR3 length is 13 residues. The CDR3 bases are TGCGCCAGCAGCCAAGATCTAGAAGGCGGCTACACCTTC. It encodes CASSQDLEGGYTF.

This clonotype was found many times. CDR3 sequence reads: CASRKPGPNEKLFF. The CDR3 region has the DNA TGTGCCAGCAGAAAACCGGGACCGAATGAAAAACTGTTTTTT. The V gene is TRBV28, the J gene TRBJ1-4, with a possible D match to TRBD1 (5 bases). Trimming removed 6 bases at V and 5 bases at J, with 13 bases between. In germline, CDR1 is MDHEN, CDR2 SYDVKM. The CDR3 contains 14 residues. Looking up the rest from reference TRBV28 and TRBJ1-4 gives the full variable domain: DVKVTQSSRYLVKRTGEKVFLECVQDMDHENMFWYRQDPGLGLRLIYFSYDVKMKEKGDIPEGYSVSREKKERFSLILESASTNQTSMYLCASRKPGPNEKLFFGSGTQLSVL.

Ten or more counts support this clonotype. CDR3 sequence reads: CASSRNRDEKLFF. The CDR3 DNA is TGTGCCAGCAGTAGAAACAGAGATGAAAAACTGTTTTTT. The rearrangement uses TRBV27 and TRBJ1-4; D call uncertain. The germline V gene encodes CDR1 MNHEY and CDR2 SMNVEV (reference sequence). Trimming stripped 5 bases from V and 6 bases from J, with 10 bases between. CDR3 length: 13 residues.

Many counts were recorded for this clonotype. The CDR3 nucleotides are TGTGCCAGCAGCTTAGAACGCAACTACGAGCAGTACGTC. Translating it yields CASSLERNYEQYV. The chain uses TRBV7-2 and TRBJ2-7; D unresolved. Deletions cut 1 base from V and 3 bases from J, with 7 bases between. Germline CDR1 is SGHTA and CDR2 is FQGNSA. CDR3 size: 13 residues.

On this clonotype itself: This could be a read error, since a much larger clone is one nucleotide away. The CDR3 DNA is TGCAGTGCAAGTAGATGGACAGGGAGTCAGCCCCAGCATTTT. As protein: CSASRWTGSQPQHF. The chain joins TRBV20-1 to TRBJ1-5; 8 bases align to TRBD1. CDR3 length equals 14 residues. V was clipped by 6 bases and J by 6 bases; unmatched bases: 10. Germline loops: CDR1 DFQATT, CDR2 SNEGSKA (reference sequence).

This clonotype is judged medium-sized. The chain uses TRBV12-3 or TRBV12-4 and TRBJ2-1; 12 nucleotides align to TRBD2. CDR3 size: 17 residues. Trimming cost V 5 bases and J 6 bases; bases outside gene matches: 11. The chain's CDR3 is CASSRASGGARRNEQFF. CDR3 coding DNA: TGTGCCAGCAGTCGCGCTAGCGGGGGGGCGCGTCGCAATGAGCAGTTCTTC.